This TCR beta chain appears in the sequencing data of a study of CD8 T cells in Susac syndrome. With 7 bases removed from V and 0 bases from J, the gap between germline ends came to 12 bases. The CDR3 has 13 residues. Germline V gene sequence: CDR1 GTSNPN, CDR2 SVGIG (reference sequence). Sequencing of TCR beta, carried out with a high-throughput approach, was applied to CD8+ and CD4+ T cells from the blood. With random hexamers, reverse transcription was performed on about 0.5 to 1 ug of RNA. Amplification of TCR beta CDR3 used immunoSEQ multiplex PCR across 54 Vbeta and 13 Jbeta. Using its own MiXCR run on the immunoSEQ multiplex PCR reads, TCRdb lists one record per CDR3 protein. The sample carries about 190,000 distinct CDR3 sequences, 95% recorded once.

The sample was CD4+ T cells from PBMCs. This clonotype was obtained from a human donor in good health. The rearrangement uses TRBV30 and TRBJ1-2, with a weak D call TRBD1 (5 bases). The DNA for the CDR3 is TGTGCCTCCGCCAGGGTAGCTAACTATGGCTACACCTTC. Amino acid sequence: CASARVANYGYTF.